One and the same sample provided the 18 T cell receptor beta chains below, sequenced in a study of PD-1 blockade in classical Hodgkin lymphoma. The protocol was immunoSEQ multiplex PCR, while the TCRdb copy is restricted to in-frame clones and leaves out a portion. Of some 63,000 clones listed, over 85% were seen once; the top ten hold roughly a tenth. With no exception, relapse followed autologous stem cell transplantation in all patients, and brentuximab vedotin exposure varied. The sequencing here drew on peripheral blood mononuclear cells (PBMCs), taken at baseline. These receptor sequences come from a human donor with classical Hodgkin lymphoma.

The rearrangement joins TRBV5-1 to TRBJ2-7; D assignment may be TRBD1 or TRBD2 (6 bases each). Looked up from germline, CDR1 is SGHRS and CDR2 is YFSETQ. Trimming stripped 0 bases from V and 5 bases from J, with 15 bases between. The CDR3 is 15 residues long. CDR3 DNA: TGCGCCAGCAGCTTGGTAGGGGGAGGTAAGGACGAGCAGTACTTC. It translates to CASSLVGGGKDEQYF.

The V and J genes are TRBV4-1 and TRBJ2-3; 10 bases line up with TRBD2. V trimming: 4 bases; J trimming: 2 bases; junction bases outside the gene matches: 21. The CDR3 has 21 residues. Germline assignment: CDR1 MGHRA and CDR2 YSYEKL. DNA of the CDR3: TGCGCCAGCAGCCCCGAGGTGGGTGCTAGCGGGAGTCCCGAAAACACAGATACGCAGTATTTT. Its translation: CASSPEVGASGSPENTDTQYF.

The DNA of the CDR3 is TGTGCCAGCAGCACCTTCGACAGGGAAGGGCGAGCTTTCTTT. It codes for CASSTFDREGRAFF. The chain has TRBV21-1 and TRBJ1-1; TRBD1 is the table's D call and was not checked against the DNA. TRBV21-1 is a pseudogene locus. The CDR3 spans 14 residues.

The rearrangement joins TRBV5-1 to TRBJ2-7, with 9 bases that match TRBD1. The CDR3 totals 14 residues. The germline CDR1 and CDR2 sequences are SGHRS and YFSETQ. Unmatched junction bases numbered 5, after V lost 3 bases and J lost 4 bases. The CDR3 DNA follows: TGCGCCAGCAGCTCCGGGACAGGGCCTTACGAGCAGTACTTC. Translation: CASSSGTGPYEQYF.

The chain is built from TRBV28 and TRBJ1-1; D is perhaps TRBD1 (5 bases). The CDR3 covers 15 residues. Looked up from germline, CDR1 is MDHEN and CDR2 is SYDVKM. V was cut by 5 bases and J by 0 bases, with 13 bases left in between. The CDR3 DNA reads TGTGCCAGCAGTGGTAGGGGACGGGTGAACACTGAAGCTTTCTTT. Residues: CASSGRGRVNTEAFF. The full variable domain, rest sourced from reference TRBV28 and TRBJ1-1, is DVKVTQSSRYLVKRTGEKVFLECVQDMDHENMFWYRQDPGLGLRLIYFSYDVKMKEKGDIPEGYSVSREKKERFSLILESASTNQTSMYLCASSGRGRVNTEAFFGQGTRLTVV.

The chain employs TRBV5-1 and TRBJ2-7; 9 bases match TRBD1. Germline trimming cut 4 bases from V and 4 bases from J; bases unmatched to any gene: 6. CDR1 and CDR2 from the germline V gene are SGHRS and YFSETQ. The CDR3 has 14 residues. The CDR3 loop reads CASSRGQGRYEQYF. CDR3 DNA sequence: TGCGCCAGCAGCCGGGGACAGGGAAGGTACGAGCAGTACTTC.

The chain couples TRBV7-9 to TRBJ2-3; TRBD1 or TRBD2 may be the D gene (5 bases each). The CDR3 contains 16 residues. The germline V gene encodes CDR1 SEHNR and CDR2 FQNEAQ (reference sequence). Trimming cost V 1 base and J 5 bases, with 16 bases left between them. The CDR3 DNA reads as TGTGCCAGCAGCTTAGACAGGCTGCGGGTTAGAGATACGCAGTATTTT. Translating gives CASSLDRLRVRDTQYF. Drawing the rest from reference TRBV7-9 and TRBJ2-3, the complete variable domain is DTGVSQNPRHKITKRGQNVTFRCDPISEHNRLYWYRQTLGQGPEFLTYFQNEAQLEKSRLLSDRFSAERPKGSFSTLEIQRTEQGDSAMYLCASSLDRLRVRDTQYFGPGTRLTVL.

The CDR3 DNA reads as TGTGCCAGCAGTTCTCACAGGGGCCAACGACTAGCGGGAGGTCTCTACGAGCAGTACTTC. It encodes CASSSHRGQRLAGGLYEQYF. V is TRBV27 and J is TRBJ2-7; TRBD2 matches 13 bases. This CDR3 comprises 20 residues. After removal of 4 bases from V and 3 bases from J, the junction contained 18 bases not matched to a gene. Germline CDR1 is MNHEY and CDR2 is SMNVEV (reference sequence).

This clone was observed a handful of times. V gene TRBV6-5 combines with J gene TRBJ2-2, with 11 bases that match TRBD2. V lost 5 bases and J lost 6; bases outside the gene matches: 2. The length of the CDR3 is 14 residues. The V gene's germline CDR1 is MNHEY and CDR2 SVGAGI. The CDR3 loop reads CASSPGLAAGELFF. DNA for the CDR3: TGTGCCAGCAGTCCGGGACTAGCGGCCGGGGAGCTGTTTTTT.

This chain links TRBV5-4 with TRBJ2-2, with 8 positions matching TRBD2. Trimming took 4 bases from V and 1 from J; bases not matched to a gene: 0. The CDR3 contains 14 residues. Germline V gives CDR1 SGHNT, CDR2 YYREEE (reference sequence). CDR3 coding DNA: TGTGCCAGCAGCCTAGCGGGGAACACCGGGGAGCTGTTTTTT. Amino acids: CASSLAGNTGELFF.

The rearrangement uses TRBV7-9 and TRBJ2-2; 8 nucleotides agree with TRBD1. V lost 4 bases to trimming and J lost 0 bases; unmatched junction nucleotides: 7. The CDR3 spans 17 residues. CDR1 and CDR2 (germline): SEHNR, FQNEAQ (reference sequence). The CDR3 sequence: CASSWTGSRSNTGELFF. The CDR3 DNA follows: TGTGCCAGCAGCTGGACAGGGAGCAGGTCGAACACCGGGGAGCTGTTTTTT.

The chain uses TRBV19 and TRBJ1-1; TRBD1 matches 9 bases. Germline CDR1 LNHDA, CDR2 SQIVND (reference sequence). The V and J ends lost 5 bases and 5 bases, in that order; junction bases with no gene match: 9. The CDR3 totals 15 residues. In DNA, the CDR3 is TGTGCCAGTAGTGTATCCGGGACAGGGAGGACTGAAGCTTTCTTT. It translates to CASSVSGTGRTEAFF.

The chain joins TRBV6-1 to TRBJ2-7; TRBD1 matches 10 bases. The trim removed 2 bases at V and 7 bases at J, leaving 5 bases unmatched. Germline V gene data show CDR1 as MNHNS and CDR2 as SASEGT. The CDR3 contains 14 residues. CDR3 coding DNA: TGTGCCAGCAGTGAACTCGACAGGGGGCGTGAGCAGTACTTC. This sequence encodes CASSELDRGREQYF.

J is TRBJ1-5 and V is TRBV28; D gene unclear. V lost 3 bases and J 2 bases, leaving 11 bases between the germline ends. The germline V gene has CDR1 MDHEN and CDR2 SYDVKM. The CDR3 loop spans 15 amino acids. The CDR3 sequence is CASSFGWAGNQPQHF. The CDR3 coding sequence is TGTGCCAGCAGTTTCGGGTGGGCCGGCAATCAGCCCCAGCATTTT.

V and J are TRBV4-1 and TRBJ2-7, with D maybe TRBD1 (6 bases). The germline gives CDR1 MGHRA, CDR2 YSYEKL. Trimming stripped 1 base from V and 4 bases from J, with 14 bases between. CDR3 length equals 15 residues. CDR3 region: CASSQVWQGNYEQYF. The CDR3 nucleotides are TGCGCCAGCAGCCAAGTTTGGCAGGGGAATTACGAGCAGTACTTC.

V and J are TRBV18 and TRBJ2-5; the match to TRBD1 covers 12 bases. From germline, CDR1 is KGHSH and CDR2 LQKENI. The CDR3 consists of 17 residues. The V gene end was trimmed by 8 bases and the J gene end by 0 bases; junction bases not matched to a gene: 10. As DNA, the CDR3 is TGTGCCAGCAAGGGACAGGGGGCGCTTTTAAACCAAGAGACCCAGTACTTC. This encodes CASKGQGALLNQETQYF.

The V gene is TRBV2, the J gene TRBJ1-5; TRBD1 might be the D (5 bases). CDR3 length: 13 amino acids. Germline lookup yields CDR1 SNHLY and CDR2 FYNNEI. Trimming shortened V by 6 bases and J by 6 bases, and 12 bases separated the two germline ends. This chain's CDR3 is CASRGRVTQPQHF. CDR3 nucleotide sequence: TGTGCCAGCAGGGGCAGGGTTACTCAGCCCCAGCATTTT.

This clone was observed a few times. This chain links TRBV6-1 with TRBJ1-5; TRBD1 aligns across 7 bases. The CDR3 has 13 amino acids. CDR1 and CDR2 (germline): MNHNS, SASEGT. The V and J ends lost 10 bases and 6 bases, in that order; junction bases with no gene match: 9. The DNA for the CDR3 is TGTGCCACCAGGGGGGGAATCAGTCAGCCCCAGCATTTT. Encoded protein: CATRGGISQPQHF.